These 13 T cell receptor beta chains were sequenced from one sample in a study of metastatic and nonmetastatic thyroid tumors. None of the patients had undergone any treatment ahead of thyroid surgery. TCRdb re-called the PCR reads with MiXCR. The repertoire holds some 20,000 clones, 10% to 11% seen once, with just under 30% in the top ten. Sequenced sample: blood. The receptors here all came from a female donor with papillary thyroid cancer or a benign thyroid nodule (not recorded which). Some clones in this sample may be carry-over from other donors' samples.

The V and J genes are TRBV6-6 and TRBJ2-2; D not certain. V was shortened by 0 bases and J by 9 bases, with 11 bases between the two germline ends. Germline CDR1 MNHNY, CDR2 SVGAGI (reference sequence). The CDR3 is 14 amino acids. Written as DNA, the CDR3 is TGTGCCAGCAGTTACTCATCCAGTGCGAGGGAGCTGTTTTTT. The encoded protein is CASSYSSSARELFF.

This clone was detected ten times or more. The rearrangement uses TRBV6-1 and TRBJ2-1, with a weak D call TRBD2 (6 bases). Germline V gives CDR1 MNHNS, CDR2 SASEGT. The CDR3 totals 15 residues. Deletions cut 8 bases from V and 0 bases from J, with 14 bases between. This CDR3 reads CASGGPVPSYNEQFF. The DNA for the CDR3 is TGTGCCAGCGGAGGGCCAGTCCCCTCCTACAATGAGCAGTTCTTC.

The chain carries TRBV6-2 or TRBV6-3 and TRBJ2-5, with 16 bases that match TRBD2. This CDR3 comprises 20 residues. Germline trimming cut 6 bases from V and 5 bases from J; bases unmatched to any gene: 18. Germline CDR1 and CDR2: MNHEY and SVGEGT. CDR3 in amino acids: CASRRQGTGLAGGPGETQYF. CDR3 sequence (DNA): TGTGCCAGCAGAAGACAGGGGACGGGACTAGCGGGAGGGCCCGGTGAGACCCAGTACTTC.

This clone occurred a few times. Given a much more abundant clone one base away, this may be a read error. In DNA form, the CDR3 reads TGTGCCAGCAACACCCAGGGGACTAGCGGCTACGAGCAGTACTTC. It is translated as CASNTQGTSGYEQYF. The chain recombines TRBV2 with TRBJ2-7; 11 bases fit TRBD2. The CDR3 sequence is 15 residues long. V was clipped by 7 bases and J by 3 bases; unmatched bases: 8. Germline V gene sequence: CDR1 SNHLY, CDR2 FYNNEI.

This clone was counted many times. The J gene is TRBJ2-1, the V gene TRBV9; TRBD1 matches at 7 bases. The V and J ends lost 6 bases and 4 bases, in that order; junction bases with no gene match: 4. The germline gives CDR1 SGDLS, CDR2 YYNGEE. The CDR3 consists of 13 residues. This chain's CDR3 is CASTQQGYNEQFF. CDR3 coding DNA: TGTGCCAGCACCCAACAGGGGTACAATGAGCAGTTCTTC.

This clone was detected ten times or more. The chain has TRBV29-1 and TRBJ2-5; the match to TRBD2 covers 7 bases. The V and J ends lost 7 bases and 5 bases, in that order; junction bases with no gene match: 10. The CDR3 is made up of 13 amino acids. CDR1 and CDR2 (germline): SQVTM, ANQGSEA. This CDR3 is CSARGGRAETQYF. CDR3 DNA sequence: TGCAGCGCGAGGGGCGGGAGAGCTGAGACCCAGTACTTC.

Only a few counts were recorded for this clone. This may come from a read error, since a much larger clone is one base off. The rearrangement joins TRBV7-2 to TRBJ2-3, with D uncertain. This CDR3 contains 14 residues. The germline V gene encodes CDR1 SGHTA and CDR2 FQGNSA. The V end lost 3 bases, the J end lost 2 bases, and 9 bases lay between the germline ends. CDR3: CASSFTIYTDTQYF. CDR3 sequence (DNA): TGTGCCAGCAGCTTCACTATATACACAGATACGCAGTATTTT.

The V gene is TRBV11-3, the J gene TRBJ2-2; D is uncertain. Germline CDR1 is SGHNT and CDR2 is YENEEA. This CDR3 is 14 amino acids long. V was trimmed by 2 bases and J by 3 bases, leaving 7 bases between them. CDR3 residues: CASSLSGDTGELFF. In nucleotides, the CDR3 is TGTGCCAGCAGCTTATCTGGAGACACCGGGGAGCTGTTTTTT.

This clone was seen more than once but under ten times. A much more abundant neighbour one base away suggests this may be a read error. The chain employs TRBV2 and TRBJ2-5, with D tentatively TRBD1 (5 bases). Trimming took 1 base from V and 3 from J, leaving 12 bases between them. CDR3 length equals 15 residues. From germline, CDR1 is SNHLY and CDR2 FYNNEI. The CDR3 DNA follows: TGTGCCAGCAGTGAAGAGGGTTGGACAAAAGAGACCCAGTACTTC. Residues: CASSEEGWTKETQYF.

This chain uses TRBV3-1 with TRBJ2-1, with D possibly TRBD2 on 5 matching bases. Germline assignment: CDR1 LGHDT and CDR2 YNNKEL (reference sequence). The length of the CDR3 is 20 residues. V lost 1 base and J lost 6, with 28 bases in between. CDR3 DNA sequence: TGTGCCAGCAGCCAAGTGGGCGTTAGGAGCGGATACCCAGAGGGCAATGAGCAGTTCTTC. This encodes CASSQVGVRSGYPEGNEQFF.

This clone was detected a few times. The CDR3 protein is CSATASGTQYF. The CDR3 DNA is TGCAGTGCTACAGCTAGTGGGACCCAGTACTTC. This chain joins TRBV20-1 and TRBJ2-5; D is undetermined. This CDR3 spans 11 amino acids. Germline-derived CDR1 and CDR2 are DFQATT and SNEGSKA (reference sequence). V was pared by 4 bases and J by 7 bases, with 10 bases between.

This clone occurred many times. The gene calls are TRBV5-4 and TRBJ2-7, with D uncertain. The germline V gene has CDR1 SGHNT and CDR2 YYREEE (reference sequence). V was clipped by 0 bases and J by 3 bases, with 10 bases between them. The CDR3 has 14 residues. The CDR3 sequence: CASSLGRTVYEQYF. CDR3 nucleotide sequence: TGTGCCAGCAGCTTGGGGCGGACCGTCTACGAGCAGTACTTC.

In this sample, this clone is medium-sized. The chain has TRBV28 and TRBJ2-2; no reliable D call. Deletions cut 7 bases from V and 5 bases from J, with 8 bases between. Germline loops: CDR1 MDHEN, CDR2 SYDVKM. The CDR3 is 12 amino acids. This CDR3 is CASNLRTGELFF. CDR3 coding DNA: TGTGCCAGCAACCTTCGGACCGGGGAGCTGTTTTTT.